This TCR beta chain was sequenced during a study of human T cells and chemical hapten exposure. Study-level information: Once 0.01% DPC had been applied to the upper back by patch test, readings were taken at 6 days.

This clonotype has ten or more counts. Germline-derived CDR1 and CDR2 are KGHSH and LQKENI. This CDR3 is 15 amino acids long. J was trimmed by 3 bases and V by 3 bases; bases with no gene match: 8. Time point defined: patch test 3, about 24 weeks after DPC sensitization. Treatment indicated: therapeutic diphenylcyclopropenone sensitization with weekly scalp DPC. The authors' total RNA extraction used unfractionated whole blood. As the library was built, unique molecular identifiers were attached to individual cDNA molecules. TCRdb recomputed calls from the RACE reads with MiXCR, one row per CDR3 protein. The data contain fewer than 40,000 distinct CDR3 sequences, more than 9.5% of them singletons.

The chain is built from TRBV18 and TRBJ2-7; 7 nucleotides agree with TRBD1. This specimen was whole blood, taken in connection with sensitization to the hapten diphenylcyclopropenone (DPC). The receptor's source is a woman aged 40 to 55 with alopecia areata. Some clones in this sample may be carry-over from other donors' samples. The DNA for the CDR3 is TGTGCCAGCTCACCCGACCTGACAGGGAGCTACGAGCAGTACTTC. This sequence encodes CASSPDLTGSYEQYF. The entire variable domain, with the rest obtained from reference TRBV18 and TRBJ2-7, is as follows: NAGVMQNPRHLVRRRGQEARLRCSPMKGHSHVYWYRQLPEEGLKFMVYLQKENIIDESGMPKERFSAEFPKEGPSILRIQQVVRGDSAAYFCASSPDLTGSYEQYFGPGTRLTVT.